This TCR beta chain is drawn from a study of blood T cell repertoires in COVID-19. The table came from immunoSEQ multiplex PCR; TCRdb's copy has only in-frame clones and leaves some out. Of 250,000 to 400,000 clones in the sample, approximately 89% are singletons; the top ten hold 1.5% to 2%. Germline lookup yields CDR1 SGHTA and CDR2 FQGNSA. The V and J ends lost 5 bases and 4 bases, in that order; junction bases with no gene match: 1. The length of the CDR3 is 13 residues. This clone was seen only a few times. Sequenced: peripheral blood. This rearrangement joins TRBV7-2 to TRBJ2-3; 9 nucleotides line up with TRBD1. The source is a woman aged 30 to 39 with COVID-19, enrolled during active disease. The CDR3 loop is CASSRDRADTQYF. Here the CDR3 DNA reads TGTGCCAGCAGCCGGGACAGGGCAGATACGCAGTATTTT. Looking up the rest from reference TRBV7-2 and TRBJ2-3 gives the full variable domain: GAGVSQSPSNKVTEKGKDVELRCDPISGHTALYWYRQSLGQGLEFLIYFQGNSAPDKSGLPSDRFSAERTGGSVSTLTIQRTQQEDSAVYLCASSRDRADTQYFGPGTRLTVL.